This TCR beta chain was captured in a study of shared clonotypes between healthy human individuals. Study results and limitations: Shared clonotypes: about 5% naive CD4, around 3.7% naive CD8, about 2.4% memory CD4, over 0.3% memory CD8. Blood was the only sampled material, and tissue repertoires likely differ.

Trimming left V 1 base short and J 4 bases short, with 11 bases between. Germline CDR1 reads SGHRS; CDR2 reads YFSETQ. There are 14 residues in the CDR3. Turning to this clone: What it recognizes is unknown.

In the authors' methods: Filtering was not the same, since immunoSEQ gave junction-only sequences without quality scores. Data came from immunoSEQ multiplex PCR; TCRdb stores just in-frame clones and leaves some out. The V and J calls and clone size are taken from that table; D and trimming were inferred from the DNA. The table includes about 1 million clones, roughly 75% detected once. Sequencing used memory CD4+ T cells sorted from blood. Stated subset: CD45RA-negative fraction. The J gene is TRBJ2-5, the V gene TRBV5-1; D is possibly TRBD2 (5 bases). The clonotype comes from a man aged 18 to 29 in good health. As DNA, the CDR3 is TGCGCCAGCAGCTTGCTTCGGGGTAGAGAGACCCAGTACTTC. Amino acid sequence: CASSLLRGRETQYF.